These 21 T cell receptor beta chains share one sample of origin, sequenced in a study of neurological immune-mediated disorders. In TCRdb, the 5' RACE reads were re-called with MiXCR into one record per CDR3 protein. The table shows 45,000 to 50,000 distinct CDR3 sequences, with 4.5% occurring only once. The specimen was PBMCs. These receptors came from a woman aged 60 to 75 with multiple sclerosis.

The table lists this clonotype with many counts. The chain couples TRBV20-1 to TRBJ2-7, with TRBD1 matching 9 bases. Germline V gives CDR1 DFQATT, CDR2 SNEGSKA (reference sequence). The CDR3 spans 15 residues. V shed 0 bases and J 1 base; nucleotides not matched to a gene: 4. The CDR3 coding sequence is TGCAGTGCTAGAGATGTGGACAGGGGTTCCTACGAGCAGTACTTC. Translated, it gives CSARDVDRGSYEQYF.

This clonotype occurred many times. This chain connects TRBV10-3 to TRBJ1-5; D unclear. Between the trimmed V and J ends, which lost 3 bases and 3 bases, there was a span of 3 bases. The CDR3 length is 12 residues. Germline V gene lookup returns CDR1 ENHRY and CDR2 SYGVKD. DNA of the CDR3: TGTGCCATCAGTGATCTCAATCAGCCCCAGCATTTT. It encodes CAISDLNQPQHF.

The table lists this clonotype with many counts. The chain recombines TRBV4-1 with TRBJ2-3, with 10 bases lining up with TRBD2. The CDR3 has 17 residues. Germline lookup yields CDR1 MGHRA and CDR2 YSYEKL. V was clipped by 0 bases and J by 3 bases; unmatched bases: 6. The CDR3 loop is CASSQERAGGRTDTQYF. CDR3 sequence (DNA): TGCGCCAGCAGCCAAGAAAGAGCGGGGGGGCGAACAGATACGCAGTATTTT.

This clonotype was seen a few times. The chain carries TRBV12-3 or TRBV12-4 and TRBJ2-2; tentatively, D is TRBD1 (6 bases). This CDR3 has 15 amino acids. The V end was cut by 5 bases, the J end by 4 bases, with 14 bases between. CDR3 protein: CASSPQQGSTGELFF. The CDR3 coding sequence is TGTGCCAGCAGTCCCCAACAGGGTAGCACCGGGGAGCTGTTTTTT.

This chain connects TRBV18 to TRBJ1-2; D is unclear. Per germline, CDR1 KGHSH and CDR2 LQKENI. Trimming left V 0 bases short and J 1 base short, with 6 bases between. The CDR3 runs 14 residues. The CDR3 sequence is CASSPPASNYGYTF. The DNA for the CDR3 is TGTGCCAGCTCACCACCGGCCAGTAACTATGGCTACACCTTC. Complete variable domain (other parts from reference TRBV18 and TRBJ1-2): NAGVMQNPRHLVRRRGQEARLRCSPMKGHSHVYWYRQLPEEGLKFMVYLQKENIIDESGMPKERFSAEFPKEGPSILRIQQVVRGDSAAYFCASSPPASNYGYTFGSGTRLTVV.

This clonotype was counted many times. The chain recombines TRBV7-3 with TRBJ1-2; 9 bases map to TRBD1. After removal of 3 bases from V and 8 bases from J, the junction contained 4 bases not matched to a gene. This CDR3 is 13 amino acids long. The germline CDR1 and CDR2 sequences are SGHTA and FQGTGA. CDR3 sequence reads: CASSFGQGHGYTF. The CDR3 nucleotides are TGTGCCAGCAGCTTTGGACAGGGGCACGGCTACACCTTC. Complete variable domain (other parts from reference TRBV7-3 and TRBJ1-2): GAGVSQTPSNKVTEKGKYVELRCDPISGHTALYWYRQSLGQGPEFLIYFQGTGAADDSGLPNDRFFAVRPEGSVSTLKIQRTERGDSAVYLCASSFGQGHGYTFGSGTRLTVV.

Concerning this clonotype: A read error may account for a junction end that differs from germline. The J gene is TRBJ1-5, the V gene TRBV12-3 or TRBV12-4, with 12 bases aligning to TRBD1. This CDR3 contains 15 residues. CDR3 DNA sequence: TGTGCCAGCAGCTGGGGGACAGGGGGCAATCAGCCCCAGAATTTT. Translating it yields CASSWGTGGNQPQNF.

This clonotype was detected only a few times. The CDR3, as DNA: TGTGCCACCAGCAAATACAGGGCAAACACCATATATTTT. This translates into CATSKYRANTIYF. This chain uses TRBV15 with TRBJ1-3, with a tentative D call TRBD1 (6 bases). CDR1 and CDR2 from the germline V gene are LNHNV and YYDKDF (reference sequence). The germline V and J ends were trimmed by 4 bases and 6 bases, with 10 bases remaining between them. The CDR3 has 13 residues.

This clonotype has at least ten counts. The chain has TRBV4-1 and TRBJ2-1, with 9 bases fitting TRBD2. V shed 5 bases, J shed 4 bases, and the junction held 12 bases outside the gene matches. This CDR3 comprises 17 residues. The germline V gene encodes CDR1 MGHRA and CDR2 YSYEKL. DNA of the CDR3: TGCGCCAGCAGCTTCCACCTACCGGGACTAGCATACAATGAGCAGTTCTTC. Encoded protein: CASSFHLPGLAYNEQFF.

This clonotype has just a few counts. The chain couples TRBV5-1 to TRBJ2-5, with TRBD2 identical over 7 bases. CDR3 length equals 13 residues. The ends lost 7 bases at V and 5 bases at J; junction bases unmatched: 8. Germline V CDR1 and CDR2: SGHRS, YFSETQ. The CDR3 loop is CASRAAGVETQYF. CDR3 bases: TGCGCCAGCCGGGCGGCGGGAGTTGAGACCCAGTACTTC.

This clonotype was seen only a few times. The V call is TRBV2, the J call TRBJ1-4; 11 bases line up with TRBD1. There are 14 residues in the CDR3. Germline-derived CDR1 and CDR2 are SNHLY and FYNNEI. With V trimmed by 4 bases and J by 7 bases, 2 bases remained unmatched. CDR3 DNA: TGTGCCAGCAGTGGGGACAGGGGGACTGAAAAACTGTTTTTT. It yields the protein CASSGDRGTEKLFF. The full variable domain, rest sourced from reference TRBV2 and TRBJ1-4, is EPEVTQTPSHQVTQMGQEVILRCVPISNHLYFYWYRQILGQKVEFLVSFYNNEISEKSEIFDDQFSVERPDGSNFTLKIRSTKLEDSAMYFCASSGDRGTEKLFFGSGTQLSVL.

This clonotype appeared many times. One end of the junction is discordant with germline, which a read error may explain. The chain is built from TRBV10-3 and TRBJ1-5; D remains unclear. Per germline, CDR1 ENHRY and CDR2 SYGVKD. This CDR3 has 13 residues. CDR3 in amino acids: CAISESLSGQRHF. DNA for the CDR3: TGTGCCATCAGCGAGTCTTTATCAGGTCAGAGGCATTTT.

The chain employs TRBV5-1 and TRBJ1-1; D perhaps matches TRBD1 (6 bases). CDR1 and CDR2 (germline): SGHRS, YFSETQ. The V gene lost 4 bases and the J gene lost 4 bases, with 14 bases spanning the gap. This CDR3 is 14 amino acids long. The CDR3 DNA sequence: TGCGCCAGCAGCCCTCGACAGGCCCCCACTGAAGCTTTCTTT. This codes for CASSPRQAPTEAFF.

This clonotype was counted many times. The chain combines TRBV6-5 with TRBJ1-3; the D gene is possibly TRBD1 (6 bases). The CDR3 has 14 amino acids. In germline, CDR1 is MNHEY, CDR2 SVGAGI. Trimming shortened V by 5 bases and J by 3 bases, and 11 bases separated the two germline ends. This CDR3 reads CASSRGQFGNTIYF. As DNA, the CDR3 is TGTGCCAGCAGTCGCGGACAGTTTGGAAACACCATATATTTT.

This clonotype was found many times. Germline and junction disagree at one end, which may indicate a read error. The V and J genes are TRBV7-3 and TRBJ2-5, with no clear D. CDR1 and CDR2 from the germline V gene are SGHTA and FQGTGA. This CDR3 is 13 amino acids long. CDR3 sequence: CASSSTYQETQYF. CDR3 bases: TGTGCCAGCAGCTCAACCTACCAGGAGACCCAGTACTTC.

This clonotype showed up many times. This chain connects TRBV5-5 to TRBJ2-5; no clear D gene. Germline V gene sequence: CDR1 SGHKS, CDR2 YYEKEE (reference sequence). The CDR3 runs to 13 residues. Trimming removed 4 bases from V and 2 bases from J, with 9 bases in between. The CDR3 region is CASSQIPQETQYF. For the CDR3, the DNA is TGTGCCAGCAGCCAAATCCCGCAAGAGACCCAGTACTTC.

This clonotype was picked up many times. This chain uses TRBV4-3 with TRBJ2-7; TRBD2 matches 7 bases. Germline V CDR1 and CDR2: LGHNA, YSLEER. CDR3 length equals 16 residues. The J segment lost 2 bases and the V segment lost 4 bases, leaving 11 bases of the junction unmatched. The chain's CDR3 is CASSPQAGPRTYEQYV. CDR3 in DNA: TGCGCCAGCAGCCCCCAAGCGGGACCCCGGACCTACGAGCAGTACGTC.

This clonotype was observed many times. The chain combines TRBV10-3 with TRBJ2-2; the D is unclear. The CDR3 has 10 residues. In germline, CDR1 is ENHRY, CDR2 SYGVKD. Trimming took 8 bases from V and 7 from J, leaving 5 bases between them. CDR3 region: CAIPDGELFF. The CDR3 DNA is TGTGCCATCCCCGACGGGGAGCTGTTTTTT.

This clonotype has a handful of counts. The junction departs from germline at one end; a sequencing error may be responsible. The chain joins TRBV15 to TRBJ1-6; D is unresolved. Germline assignment: CDR1 LNHNV and CDR2 YYDKDF (reference sequence). This CDR3 is built from 14 residues. The CDR3 DNA reads as TGTGCCACCAGCAGAGATCTGAATAATTCACCCCTCAACTTT. It encodes CATSRDLNNSPLNF.

This clonotype was detected a few times. This may be a read error: a much more frequent sequence differs by one nucleotide. The gene calls are TRBV20-1 and TRBJ1-5; a possible D gene is TRBD1 (5 bases). CDR3 length: 13 residues. Germline V gene sequence: CDR1 DFQATT, CDR2 SNEGSKA (reference sequence). The chain's CDR3 is CSARGGTNQPQNF. DNA for the CDR3: TGCAGTGCTAGGGGGGGGACCAATCAGCCCCAGAATTTT.

The gene calls are TRBV20-1 and TRBJ2-3; 16 nucleotides line up with TRBD2. CDR3 length: 14 residues. Trimming at V came to 5 bases and at J to 7 bases, leaving 3 bases not matched to a gene. CDR1 is DFQATT, CDR2 SNEGSKA, per germline (reference sequence). In DNA form, the CDR3 reads TGCAGTGCTGGGACTAGCGGGGGGGTAAATACGCAGTATTTT. Translating it yields CSAGTSGGVNTQYF.